This T cell receptor (beta chain) was recovered during a study of CD8 T cells in ankylosing spondylitis. Remarks on this clonotype: What it recognizes is unknown.

Using quantitative 5'-RACE with molecular barcodes, the authors made TCR beta libraries. TCRdb passed the 5' RACE reads through MiXCR, listing each CDR3 protein once. The sample shows about 24,000 distinct CDR3 sequences, 13% of them seen only once. Study-wide results and limits: There was reportedly significant enrichment of clones that were disease-linked in matched ankylosing spondylitis synovial fluid. Disease-linked clones displayed a CD8+ phenotype and appeared relatively rarely in peripheral blood. In ankylosing spondylitis blood, a motif of seven or eight highly homologous TCR beta variants appeared characteristic.

The sequence came from a male donor with ankylosing spondylitis or in good health (not recorded which). The sequenced sample was blood.

In DNA form, the CDR3 reads TGTGCCAGCCGAACCCGAGGGGTAGCGGGCCACAATGAGCAGTTCTTC. Its translation: CASRTRGVAGHNEQFF. The chain carries TRBV7-9 and TRBJ2-1, with TRBD2 matching 7 bases. The CDR3 sequence is 16 residues long. The V and J ends lost 8 bases and 5 bases, in that order; junction bases with no gene match: 15. Germline lookup yields CDR1 SEHNR and CDR2 FQNEAQ (reference sequence). Combining the CDR3 with reference TRBV7-9 and TRBJ2-1 gives the whole variable domain DTGVSQNPRHKITKRGQNVTFRCDPISEHNRLYWYRQTLGQGPEFLTYFQNEAQLEKSRLLSDRFSAERPKGSFSTLEIQRTEQGDSAMYLCASRTRGVAGHNEQFFGPGTRLTVL.